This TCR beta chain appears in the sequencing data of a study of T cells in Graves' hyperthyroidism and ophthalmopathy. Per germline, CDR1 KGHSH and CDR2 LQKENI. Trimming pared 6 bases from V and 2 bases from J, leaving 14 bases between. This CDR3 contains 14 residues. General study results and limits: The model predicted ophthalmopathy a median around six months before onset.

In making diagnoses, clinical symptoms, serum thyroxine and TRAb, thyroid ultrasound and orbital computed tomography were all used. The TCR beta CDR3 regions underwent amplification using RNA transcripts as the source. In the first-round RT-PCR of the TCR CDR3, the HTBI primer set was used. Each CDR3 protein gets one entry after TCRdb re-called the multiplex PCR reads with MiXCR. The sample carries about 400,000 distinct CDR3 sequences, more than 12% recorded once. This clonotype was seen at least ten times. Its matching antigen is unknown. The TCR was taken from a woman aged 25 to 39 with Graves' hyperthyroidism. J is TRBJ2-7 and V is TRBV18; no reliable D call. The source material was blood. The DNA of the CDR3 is TGTGCCAGCTCGCCCGCGGACGGACCCTACGAGCAGTACTTC. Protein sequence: CASSPADGPYEQYF.